This T cell receptor (beta chain) was captured in a study of T-cell memory formation after mild COVID-19. The CDR3 has 15 amino acids. CDR1 is DFQATT and CDR2 is SNEGSKA in the germline V gene (reference sequence). The J segment lost 6 bases and the V segment lost 0 bases, leaving 10 bases of the junction unmatched. TCRdb itself ran the 5' RACE reads through MiXCR, one entry per CDR3 protein. The table has approximately 240,000 distinct CDR3 sequences, roughly 17% seen once. V usage is TRBV20-1 and J usage is TRBJ1-2, with 7 nucleotides matching TRBD1. The receptor was derived from a man between 18 and 29 years old who had mild COVID-19 (a few samples of this study predate the infection). Cell type and time point are not known. Source material: PBMCs or a T cell subset sorted from them (not recorded which). CDR3 residues: CSARDPSAGGDGYTF. Here the CDR3 DNA reads TGCAGTGCTAGAGATCCCTCCGCAGGGGGAGATGGCTACACCTTC.